This is a list of T cell receptor beta chains from one sample in a study of OX40 agonist ivuxolimab in advanced cancers. Repertoires were generated with immunoSEQ multiplex PCR, while TCRdb's copy carries only in-frame clones and drops some. This table holds about 98,000 clones, around 85% found once. This sample comprised CD4+ or CD8+ T cells sorted from blood, obtained in a trial of the OX40 agonist ivuxolimab. The source is an adult with an advanced solid tumor such as melanoma, head and neck, liver or kidney cancer. CDR3s leave out the opening cysteine and the closing phenylalanine or tryptophan.

CDR3 | V
ASSTTGGLEETQY | TRBV9
ASSVQLAGLADTQY | TRBV9
ASSKGGAGHLYGYT | TRBV21-1
ASSLRGTRGTEAF | TRBV5-4
ASSLRGGPHEQY | TRBV7-2
ASSLGQGSTGELF | TRBV11-3
ASSSDDYEQY | TRBV5-1
ASSPVRGGQETQY | TRBV7-7
ASSSRESGGTRTGAF | TRBV5-6
ASSLGTDSYEQY | TRBV7-9
ASIPAGATSTDTQY | TRBV7-2
ASSLDRWATEAF | TRBV7-2
ATHVVPTGELF | TRBV2
ASSQDTGRANEKLF | TRBV4-1
ASSQALRGGRRNEQF | TRBV4-1
ASSVAGSEQF | TRBV9
ASSYPGTADTQY | TRBV6-6
ASSYPADSAYEQY | TRBV6-6
ASRDHRDEQF | TRBV12-2
ASSQDLGRKQY | TRBV14
ASSSASGHYEQY | TRBV5-1
ASTAGGLEETQY | TRBV28
ASSPPRGFGELF | TRBV27
ASSVDEGPRTGELF | TRBV9
ASSLWGTSTDTQY | TRBV5-1
ASSRRGPLPQH | TRBV7-9
ASSRGGGINEKLF | TRBV11-2
ASSPRGPNTGELF | TRBV5-5
AITSGTGHYEQY | TRBV10-3
ASSPLQGGWGTDTQY | TRBV7-9
ASSLNRQGNTEAF | TRBV7-8
ASSQDEGKANYGYT | TRBV4-2
ASSLISANYGYT | TRBV7-2
ASSLTGVAAKNIQY | TRBV7-9
ASSLVGDYYNEQF | TRBV9
ASSLTRAGANVLT | TRBV18
ASSLGSREAF | TRBV6-6
ASGNRVVYEQY | TRBV6-1
ASSQEGGGVNEKLF | TRBV4-3
ASSLAPTGGWDEQY | TRBV5-6
ASIEGR | TRBV11-3
ASSFTVYGYT | TRBV7-9
ASSLYGGANEKLF | TRBV5-5
ASSLVGGRAYEQY | TRBV5-6
ASSSFGNTIY | TRBV7-9
ASSTSGANVLT | TRBV2
ASTGSLRWELF | TRBV5-1
ASSPPQTEAF | TRBV18
ASSSGRVTEAF | TRBV7-3
ASSYDRTRGEAF | TRBV6-5
ASSHRVAAKNIQY | TRBV5-4
ASSSDSTGELF | TRBV5-4
ASRAGTTSNQPQH | TRBV5-1
ASSQGVGGNEKLF | TRBV4-2
ASSTQGNYNSPLH | TRBV7-2
AITKGPDEKLF | TRBV10-3